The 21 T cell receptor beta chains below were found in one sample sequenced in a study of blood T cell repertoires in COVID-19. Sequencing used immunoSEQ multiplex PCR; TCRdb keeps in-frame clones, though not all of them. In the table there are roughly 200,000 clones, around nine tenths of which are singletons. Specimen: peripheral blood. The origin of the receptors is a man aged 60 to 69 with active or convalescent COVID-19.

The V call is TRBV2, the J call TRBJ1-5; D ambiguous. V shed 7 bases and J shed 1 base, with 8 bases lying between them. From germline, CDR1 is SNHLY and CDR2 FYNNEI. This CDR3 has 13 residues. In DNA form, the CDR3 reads TGTGCCAGCACCGGAGGGAGCAATCAGCCCCAGCATTTT. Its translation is CASTGGSNQPQHF.

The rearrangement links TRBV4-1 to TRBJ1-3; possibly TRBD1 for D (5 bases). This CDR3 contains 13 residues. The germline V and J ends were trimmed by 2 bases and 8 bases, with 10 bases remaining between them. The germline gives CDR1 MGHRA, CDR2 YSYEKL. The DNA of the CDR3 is TGCGCCAGCAGCCAACAGGGTTGGGACACCATATATTTT. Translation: CASSQQGWDTIYF.

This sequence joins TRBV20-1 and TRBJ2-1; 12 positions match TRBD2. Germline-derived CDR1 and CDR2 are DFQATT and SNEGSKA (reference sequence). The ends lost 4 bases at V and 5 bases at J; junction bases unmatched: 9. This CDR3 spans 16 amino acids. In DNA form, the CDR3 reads TGCAGTGCTATTGATAGACTAGCGGGGGTTAACAATGAGCAGTTCTTC. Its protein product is CSAIDRLAGVNNEQFF.

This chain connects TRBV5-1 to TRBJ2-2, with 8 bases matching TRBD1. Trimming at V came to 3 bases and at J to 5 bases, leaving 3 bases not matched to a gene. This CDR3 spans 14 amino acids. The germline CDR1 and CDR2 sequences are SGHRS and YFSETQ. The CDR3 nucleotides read TGCGCCAGCAGCTCTCAGGGGGCAACCGGGGAGCTGTTTTTT. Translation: CASSSQGATGELFF.

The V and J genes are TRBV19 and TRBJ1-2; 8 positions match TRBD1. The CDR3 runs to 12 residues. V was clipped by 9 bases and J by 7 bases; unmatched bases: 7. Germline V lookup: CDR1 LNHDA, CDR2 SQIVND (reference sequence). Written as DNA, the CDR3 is TGTGCCAGCAAGACAGGGGAAAGTGGCTACACCTTC. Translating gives CASKTGESGYTF. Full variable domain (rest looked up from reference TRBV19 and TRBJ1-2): DGGITQSPKYLFRKEGQNVTLSCEQNLNHDAMYWYRQDPGQGLRLIYYSQIVNDFQKGDIAEGYSVSREKKESFPLTVTSAQKNPTAFYLCASKTGESGYTFGSGTRLTVV.

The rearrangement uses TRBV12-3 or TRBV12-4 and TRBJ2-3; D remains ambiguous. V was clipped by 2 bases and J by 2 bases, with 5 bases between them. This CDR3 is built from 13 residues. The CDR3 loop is CASSLYYTDTQYF. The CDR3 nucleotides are TGTGCCAGCAGTTTATACTACACAGATACGCAGTATTTT.

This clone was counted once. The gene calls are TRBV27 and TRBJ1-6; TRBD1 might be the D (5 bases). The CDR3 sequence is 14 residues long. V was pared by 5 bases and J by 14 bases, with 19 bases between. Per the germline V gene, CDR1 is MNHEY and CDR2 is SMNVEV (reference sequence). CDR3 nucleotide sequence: TGTGCCAGCAGTCCAGCGGGGGTCGGGGCGTCCCTCCACTTT. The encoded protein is CASSPAGVGASLHF.

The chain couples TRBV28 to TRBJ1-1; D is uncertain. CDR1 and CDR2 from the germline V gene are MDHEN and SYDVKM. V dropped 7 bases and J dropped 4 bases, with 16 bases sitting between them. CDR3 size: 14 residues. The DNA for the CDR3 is TGTGCCAGCAACCTGCGGGGTTTTCTCACTGAAGCTTTCTTT. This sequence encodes CASNLRGFLTEAFF.

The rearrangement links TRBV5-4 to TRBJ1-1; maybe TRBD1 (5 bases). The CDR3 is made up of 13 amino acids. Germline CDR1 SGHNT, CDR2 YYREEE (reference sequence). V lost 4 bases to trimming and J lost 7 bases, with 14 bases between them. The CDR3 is CASSPHGGDEAFF. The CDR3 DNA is TGTGCCAGCAGCCCACACGGGGGGGATGAAGCTTTCTTT.

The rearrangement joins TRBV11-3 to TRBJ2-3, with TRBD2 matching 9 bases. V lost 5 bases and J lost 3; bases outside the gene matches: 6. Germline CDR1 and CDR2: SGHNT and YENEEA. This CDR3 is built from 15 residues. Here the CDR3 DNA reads TGTGCCAGCAGCAGAATAGCGGGGGTTACAGATACGCAGTATTTT. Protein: CASSRIAGVTDTQYF.

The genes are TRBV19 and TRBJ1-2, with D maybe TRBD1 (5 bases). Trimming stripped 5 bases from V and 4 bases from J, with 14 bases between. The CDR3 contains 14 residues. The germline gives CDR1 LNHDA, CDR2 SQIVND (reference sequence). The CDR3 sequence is CASSVGRASYGYTF. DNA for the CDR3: TGTGCCAGTAGTGTCGGCAGGGCCAGCTATGGCTACACCTTC.

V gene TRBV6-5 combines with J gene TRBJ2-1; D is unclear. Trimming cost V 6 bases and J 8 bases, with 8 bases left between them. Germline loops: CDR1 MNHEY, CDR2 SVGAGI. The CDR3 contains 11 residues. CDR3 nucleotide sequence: TGTGCCAGCAGGTTAATAGATGAGCAGTTCTTC. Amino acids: CASRLIDEQFF.

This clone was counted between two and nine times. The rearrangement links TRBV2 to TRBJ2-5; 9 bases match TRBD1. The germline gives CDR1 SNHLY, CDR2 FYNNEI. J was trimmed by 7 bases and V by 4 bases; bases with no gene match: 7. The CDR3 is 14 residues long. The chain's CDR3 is CASSGTGAPGTQYF. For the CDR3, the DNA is TGTGCCAGCAGTGGGACAGGGGCGCCGGGGACCCAGTACTTC.

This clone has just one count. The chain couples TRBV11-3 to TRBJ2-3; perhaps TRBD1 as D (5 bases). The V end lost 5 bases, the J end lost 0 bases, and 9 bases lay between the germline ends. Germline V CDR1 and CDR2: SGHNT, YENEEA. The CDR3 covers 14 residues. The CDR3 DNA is TGTGCCAGCAGCACCGACAGTAGCACAGATACGCAGTATTTT. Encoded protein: CASSTDSSTDTQYF.

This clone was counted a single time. The CDR3 DNA is TGTGCCAGCAGTTCGGGGGTTGTTTTCCCCCAGCATTTT. This encodes CASSSGVVFPQHF. V and J are TRBV2 and TRBJ1-5; D possibly corresponds to TRBD1 (5 bases). Germline CDR1 reads SNHLY; CDR2 reads FYNNEI. The CDR3 is 13 amino acids. V gave up 5 bases and J gave up 10 bases, with 15 bases separating them.

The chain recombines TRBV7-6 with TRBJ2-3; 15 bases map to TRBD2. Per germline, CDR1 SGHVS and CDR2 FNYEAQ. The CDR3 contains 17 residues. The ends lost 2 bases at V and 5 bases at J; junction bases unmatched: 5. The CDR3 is CASSLRGTSGGRDTQYF. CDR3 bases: TGTGCCAGCAGCTTAAGGGGGACTAGCGGGGGGCGAGATACGCAGTATTTT.

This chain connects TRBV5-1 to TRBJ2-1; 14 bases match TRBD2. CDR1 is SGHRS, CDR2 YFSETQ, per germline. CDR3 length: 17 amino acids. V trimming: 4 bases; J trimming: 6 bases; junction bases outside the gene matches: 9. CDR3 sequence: CASSPTSGGAGGNEQFF. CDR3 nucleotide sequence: TGCGCCAGCAGCCCGACTAGCGGGGGGGCCGGGGGCAATGAGCAGTTCTTC.

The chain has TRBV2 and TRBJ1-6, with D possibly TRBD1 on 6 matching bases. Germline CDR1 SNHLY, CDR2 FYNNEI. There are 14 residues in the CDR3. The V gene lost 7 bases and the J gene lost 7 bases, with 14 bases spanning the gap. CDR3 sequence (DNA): TGTGCCAGCATGGCGGACAGTCTCAATTCACCCCTCCACTTT. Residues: CASMADSLNSPLHF.

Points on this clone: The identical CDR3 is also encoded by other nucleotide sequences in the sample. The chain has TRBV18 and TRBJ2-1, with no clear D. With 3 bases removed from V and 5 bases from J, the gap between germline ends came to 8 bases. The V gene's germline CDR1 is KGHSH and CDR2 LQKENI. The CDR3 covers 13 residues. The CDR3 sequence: CASSPAVDNEQFF. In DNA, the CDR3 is TGTGCCAGCTCACCGGCGGTCGACAATGAGCAGTTCTTC.

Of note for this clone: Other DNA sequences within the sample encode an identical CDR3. CDR3 residues: CASSIGQSYEQYF. CDR3 nucleotides: TGTGCCAGTAGTATAGGACAGTCCTACGAGCAGTACTTC. The V call is TRBV19, the J call TRBJ2-7; D is perhaps TRBD1 (5 bases). The ends were cut back, 1 base at V and 1 base at J, with 5 bases in the middle. Germline V CDR1 and CDR2: LNHDA, SQIVND (reference sequence). CDR3 length: 13 residues.

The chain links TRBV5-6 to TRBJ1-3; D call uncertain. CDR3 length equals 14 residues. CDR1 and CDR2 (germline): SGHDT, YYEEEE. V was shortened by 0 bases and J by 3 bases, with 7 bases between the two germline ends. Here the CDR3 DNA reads TGTGCCAGCAGCTTGGGAGCTGTTGGAAACACCATATATTTT. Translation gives CASSLGAVGNTIYF.